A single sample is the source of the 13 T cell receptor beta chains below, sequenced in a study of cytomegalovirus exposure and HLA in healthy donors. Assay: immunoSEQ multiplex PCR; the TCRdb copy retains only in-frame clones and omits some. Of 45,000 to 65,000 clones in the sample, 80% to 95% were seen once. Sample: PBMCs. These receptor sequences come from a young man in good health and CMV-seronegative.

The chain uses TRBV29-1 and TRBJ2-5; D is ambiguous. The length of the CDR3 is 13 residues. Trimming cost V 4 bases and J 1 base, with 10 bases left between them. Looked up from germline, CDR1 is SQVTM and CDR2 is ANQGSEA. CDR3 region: CSVGAPPQETQYF. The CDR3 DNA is TGCAGCGTTGGGGCCCCGCCCCAAGAGACCCAGTACTTC.

DNA of the CDR3: TGTGCCAGCAGTGGTCAGGGGGATCAGCCCCAGCATTTT. Its protein product is CASSGQGDQPQHF. The chain carries TRBV6-1 and TRBJ1-5; 7 positions agree with TRBD1. Trimming cost V 4 bases and J 5 bases; bases outside gene matches: 2. Germline-derived CDR1 and CDR2 are MNHNS and SASEGT. The CDR3 sequence is 13 residues long.

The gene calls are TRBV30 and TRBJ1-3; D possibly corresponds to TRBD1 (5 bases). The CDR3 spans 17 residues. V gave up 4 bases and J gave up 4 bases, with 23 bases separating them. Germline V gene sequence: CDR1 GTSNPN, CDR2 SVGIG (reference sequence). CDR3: CAWIIPPPGLGGNTIYF. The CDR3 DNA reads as TGTGCCTGGATTATACCTCCCCCGGGACTGGGGGGAAACACCATATATTTT. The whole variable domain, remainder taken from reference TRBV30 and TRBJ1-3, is SQTIHQWPATLVQPVGSPLSLECTVEGTSNPNLYWYRQAAGRGLQLLFYSVGIGQISSEVPQNLSASRPQDRQFILSSKKLLLSDSGFYLCAWIIPPPGLGGNTIYFGEGSWLTVV.

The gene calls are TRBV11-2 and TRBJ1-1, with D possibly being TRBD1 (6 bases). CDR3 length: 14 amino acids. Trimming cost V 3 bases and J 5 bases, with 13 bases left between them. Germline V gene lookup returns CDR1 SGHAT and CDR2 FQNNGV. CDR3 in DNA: TGTGCCAGCAGCTTCGGTCAGGGGCGGACTGAAGCTTTCTTT. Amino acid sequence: CASSFGQGRTEAFF.

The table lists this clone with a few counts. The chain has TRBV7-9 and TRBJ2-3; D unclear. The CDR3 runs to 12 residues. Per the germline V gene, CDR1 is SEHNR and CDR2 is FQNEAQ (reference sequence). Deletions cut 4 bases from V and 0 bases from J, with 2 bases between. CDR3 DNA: TGTGCCAGCAGCTCTAGCACAGATACGCAGTATTTT. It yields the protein CASSSSTDTQYF.

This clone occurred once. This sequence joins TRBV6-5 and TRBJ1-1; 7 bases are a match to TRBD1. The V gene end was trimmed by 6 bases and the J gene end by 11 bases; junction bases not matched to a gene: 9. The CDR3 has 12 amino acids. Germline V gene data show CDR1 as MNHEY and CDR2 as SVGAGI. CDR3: CASSPTGIKAFF. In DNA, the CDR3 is TGTGCCAGCAGCCCGACAGGGATTAAGGCTTTCTTT.

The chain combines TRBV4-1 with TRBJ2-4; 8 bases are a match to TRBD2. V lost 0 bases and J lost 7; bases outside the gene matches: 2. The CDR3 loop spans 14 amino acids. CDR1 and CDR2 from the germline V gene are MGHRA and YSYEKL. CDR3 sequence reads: CASSQDERGNIQYF. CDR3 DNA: TGCGCCAGCAGCCAAGATGAGCGGGGGAACATTCAGTACTTC.

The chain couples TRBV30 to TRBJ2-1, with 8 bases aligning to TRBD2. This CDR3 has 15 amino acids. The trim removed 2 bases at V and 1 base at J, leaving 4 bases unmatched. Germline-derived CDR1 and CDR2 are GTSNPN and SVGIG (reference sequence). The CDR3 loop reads CAWSTSGPSYNEQFF. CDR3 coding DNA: TGTGCCTGGAGTACTAGCGGTCCTTCCTACAATGAGCAGTTCTTC.

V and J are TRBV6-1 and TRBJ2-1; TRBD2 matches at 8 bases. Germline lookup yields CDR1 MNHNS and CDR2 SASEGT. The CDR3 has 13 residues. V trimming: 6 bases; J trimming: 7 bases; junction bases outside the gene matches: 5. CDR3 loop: CASSAGGVNEQFF. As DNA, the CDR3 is TGTGCCAGCAGCGCGGGGGGAGTGAATGAGCAGTTCTTC.

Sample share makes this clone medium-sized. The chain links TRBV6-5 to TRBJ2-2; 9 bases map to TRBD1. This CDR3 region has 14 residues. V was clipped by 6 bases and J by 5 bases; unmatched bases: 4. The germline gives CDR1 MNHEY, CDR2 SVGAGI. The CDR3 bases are TGTGCCAGCAGACGACAGGGGGAAACCGGGGAGCTGTTTTTT. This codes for CASRRQGETGELFF.

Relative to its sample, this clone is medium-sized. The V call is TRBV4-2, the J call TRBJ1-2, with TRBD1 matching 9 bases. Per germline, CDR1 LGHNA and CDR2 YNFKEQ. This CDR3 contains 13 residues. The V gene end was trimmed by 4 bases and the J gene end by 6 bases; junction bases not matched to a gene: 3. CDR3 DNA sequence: TGTGCCAGCAGCCCCGACAGGGGGGATGGCTACACCTTC. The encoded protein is CASSPDRGDGYTF.

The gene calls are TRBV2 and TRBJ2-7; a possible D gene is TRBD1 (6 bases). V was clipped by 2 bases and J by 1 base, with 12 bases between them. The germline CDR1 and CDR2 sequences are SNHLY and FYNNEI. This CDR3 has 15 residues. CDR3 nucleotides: TGTGCCAGCAGTGAACTGTCACAGGGATCCTACGAGCAGTACTTC. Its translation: CASSELSQGSYEQYF.

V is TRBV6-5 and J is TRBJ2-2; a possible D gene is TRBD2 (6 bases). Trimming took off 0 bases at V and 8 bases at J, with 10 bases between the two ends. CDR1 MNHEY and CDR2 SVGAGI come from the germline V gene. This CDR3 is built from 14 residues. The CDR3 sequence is CASSYSTGSGELFF. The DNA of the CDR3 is TGTGCCAGCAGTTACTCGACCGGGAGTGGGGAGCTGTTTTTT.